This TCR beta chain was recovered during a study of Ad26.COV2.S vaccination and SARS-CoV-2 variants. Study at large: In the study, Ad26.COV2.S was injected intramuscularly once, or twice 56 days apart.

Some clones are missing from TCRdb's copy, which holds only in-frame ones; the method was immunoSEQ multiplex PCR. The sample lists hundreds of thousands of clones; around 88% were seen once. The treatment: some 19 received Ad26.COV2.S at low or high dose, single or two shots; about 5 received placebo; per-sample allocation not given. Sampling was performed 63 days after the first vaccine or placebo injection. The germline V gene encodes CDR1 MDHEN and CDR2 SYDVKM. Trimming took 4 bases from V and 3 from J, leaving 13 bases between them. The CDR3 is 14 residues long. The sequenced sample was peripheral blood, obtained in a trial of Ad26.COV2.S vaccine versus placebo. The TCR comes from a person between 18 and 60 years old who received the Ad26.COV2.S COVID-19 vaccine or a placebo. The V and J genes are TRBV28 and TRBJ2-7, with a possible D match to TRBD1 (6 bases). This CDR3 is CASSWVQGSYEQYF. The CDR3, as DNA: TGTGCCAGCAGTTGGGTCCAGGGGAGCTACGAGCAGTACTTC.